This record covers a single TCR beta chain. Its specific antigen is unknown. No base-level quality is on record; no much larger clone is a single base apart. The entry originates in a study of T cells in localized non-small cell lung cancer (dated by TCRdb to 2020 to 2022). About the investigation overall: T cell repertoires of 200 to 300 early-stage NSCLC patients were analyzed, with tumors being compared against uninvolved tumor-adjacent lungs. The cohort was made up of a few hundred treatment-naive NSCLC patients whose localized lung tumors had been resected. The mean age of the NSCLC patients was less than 70 years, with 120 to 150 men and around 100 women. Results the study describes overall, beyond this receptor: Higher T cell density in blood was associated with longer overall survival, whereas higher clonality in adjacent lung was associated with shorter survival. Uninvolved tumor-adjacent lung showed the highest T cell clonality, higher than tumor, which suggests more focused antigenic responses in the uninvolved tumor-adjacent lung. A median of roughly 60 of the top 100 tumor clones were detected in paired uninvolved adjacent lung, and some 30 of these tumor clones were also found among the top 100 clones of the paired uninvolved adjacent lung. Because multi-region tumor sequencing was not performed, intratumor heterogeneity could not be ruled out. Because of the exploratory design, TCR variables were selected using unadjusted p-values without false-discovery rate correction.

At diagnosis, peripheral blood, uninvolved tumor-adjacent lung and tumor were collected and stored as a combination of fresh-frozen and FFPE material. For TCR repertoire profiling, the blood samples were analyzed as peripheral blood mononuclear cells. The immunoSEQ Assay was used to sequence TCR beta CDR3 regions from DNA. Per the authors' processing: T cell density was computed as TCR beta template counts normalized to usable DNA estimated by amplifying housekeeping genes. The preseqR package was used to estimate richness by extrapolating to 400,000 templates for PBMC samples and to 120,000 templates for tissue samples. Clonality was taken to be one minus Pielou's evenness. To identify tissue-enriched TCRs, differential abundance testing was run on productive amino-acid clonotypes with a minimum total count of 5 and an alpha of 0.1. The Jaccard Index and the Morisita Overlap Index were used to measure repertoire overlap between compartments. GLIPH grouped TCR beta CDR3s together with public tetramer-defined viral CDR3s, and a viral motif had to include at least three viral sequences and also show V-gene enrichment. TCRdb stores this immuneACCESS table with in-frame sequences only. Part of the clones is absent; in the studies checked, under half of the shortfall reflects unresolved V genes, and no reason is known for the rest. That table is the source of V, J and clone size, and D and trimming were worked out from the DNA. In this sample the table shows fewer than 50,000 clones, roughly 85% of which occur a single time. The ten top clones hold about 5% of the sample.

The CDR3 measures 16 amino acids from cysteine to phenylalanine. Only the CDR3 portion is preserved as DNA: 48 bases, with reading frame beginning at the first base. The germline ends are 14 bases apart after V is trimmed by 0 bases and J by 2 bases. From a lookup of the germline V gene (reference sequence), CDR1 and CDR2 are GTSNPN and SVGIG. The chain couples TRBV30 to TRBJ1-5, with no reliable assignment of the D segment. The material was peripheral blood mononuclear cells, obtained before any cancer treatment. The receptor comes from a male donor older than 55 with stage II lung adenocarcinoma. The CDR3 is CAWSVRRTVGNQPQHF. The bases read TGTGCCTGGAGTGTCCGGCGAACCGTCGGCAATCAGCCCCAGCATTTT.